This T cell receptor beta chain was found in a study of tumor-infiltrating lymphocytes in oesophageal squamous cell carcinoma. This clonotype is medium-sized in the sample. Using its own MiXCR run on the PCR reads, TCRdb lists one record per CDR3 protein. The table has some 6,200 distinct CDR3 sequences, approximately 16% seen once. This TCR was sampled from a male donor with esophageal squamous cell carcinoma. Sequencing was performed on normal esophageal tissue next to the tumor.

The CDR3 reads CASSLSQGGSYEQYF. For the CDR3, the DNA is TGTGCCAGCAGCTTAAGCCAGGGTGGTTCCTACGAGCAGTACTTC. The chain combines TRBV7-2 with TRBJ2-7; possible D gene TRBD1, 5 bases. V was shortened by 2 bases and J by 1 base, with 12 bases between the two germline ends. Germline CDR1 SGHTA, CDR2 FQGNSA. The CDR3 has 15 residues.